A selection of T cell receptor beta chains follows, all from one sample in a study of CXCR4 blockade with PD-1 therapy in pancreatic cancer. The assay was immunoSEQ multiplex PCR, and TCRdb's table has in-frame clones only and misses some. The table lists 3,200 or so clones, about 50% of them singletons, with about 20% in the top ten. The sequenced sample was tumor tissue. These receptors were taken from a human donor with pancreatic ductal adenocarcinoma. CDR3s include the opening cysteine and the closing phenylalanine or tryptophan. Each record gives: CDR3 protein, CDR3 DNA, clone size, J gene, D gene, V gene. The D gene is left open where the match is weak. The size entry is marked missing in some rows and otherwise reads once, few, many or a size class.

cdr3_aa: CASSLVGEGYEQYF
cdr3_nt: TGTGCCAGCAGCTTAGTGGGGGAAGGCTACGAGCAGTACTTC
clone_size: medium-sized
j_call: TRBJ2-7
d_call: .
v_call: TRBV11-3

cdr3_aa: CASSALGTPNQPQHF
cdr3_nt: TGTGCCAGTAGTGCCTTGGGGACGCCCAATCAGCCCCAGCATTTT
clone_size: .
j_call: TRBJ1-5
d_call: .
v_call: TRBV19

cdr3_aa: CASRGSSYNEQFF
cdr3_nt: TGCGCCAGCAGGGGAAGCTCCTACAATGAGCAGTTCTTC
clone_size: .
j_call: TRBJ2-1
d_call: .
v_call: TRBV10-2

cdr3_aa: CASSKIRNTEAFF
cdr3_nt: TGTGCCAGCAGTAAAATACGGAACACTGAAGCTTTCTTT
clone_size: once
j_call: TRBJ1-1
d_call: .
v_call: TRBV6-8

cdr3_aa: CASTANTGELFF
cdr3_nt: TGCGCCTCGACAGCGAACACCGGGGAGCTGTTTTTT
clone_size: once
j_call: TRBJ2-2
d_call: .
v_call: TRBV4-1

cdr3_aa: CASSLTGGNEQFF
cdr3_nt: TGTGCCAGCTCACTGACAGGGGGTAATGAGCAGTTCTTC
clone_size: .
j_call: TRBJ2-1
d_call: TRBD1
v_call: TRBV18

cdr3_aa: CASSFQPLAGVGNEQFF
cdr3_nt: TGTGCCAGCAGTTTCCAACCCCTAGCGGGAGTAGGCAATGAGCAGTTCTTC
clone_size: .
j_call: TRBJ2-1
d_call: TRBD2
v_call: TRBV28

cdr3_aa: CASSSRTSGSSYEQYF
cdr3_nt: TGTGCCAGCAGCTCAAGGACTAGCGGGAGCTCCTACGAGCAGTACTTC
clone_size: medium-sized
j_call: TRBJ2-7
d_call: TRBD2
v_call: TRBV11-3

cdr3_aa: CASSRGVGANVLTF
cdr3_nt: TGTGCCAGCTCCAGGGGTGTGGGGGCCAACGTCCTGACTTTC
clone_size: .
j_call: TRBJ2-6
d_call: .
v_call: TRBV11-3

cdr3_aa: CASSRGVGHEQYF
cdr3_nt: TGTGCCAGCAGTCGAGGGGTTGGCCACGAGCAGTACTTC
clone_size: .
j_call: TRBJ2-7
d_call: .
v_call: TRBV9

cdr3_aa: CASSVADTYEQYF
cdr3_nt: TGTGCCAGCAGCGTAGCGGACACCTACGAGCAGTACTTC
clone_size: .
j_call: TRBJ2-7
d_call: .
v_call: TRBV9

cdr3_aa: CASSSGQAGYGYTF
cdr3_nt: TGTGCCAGCAGTTCGGGACAGGCGGGTTATGGCTACACCTTC
clone_size: .
j_call: TRBJ1-2
d_call: TRBD1
v_call: TRBV28

cdr3_aa: CASKTSGTDTQYF
cdr3_nt: TGTGCCAGCAAGACTAGCGGCACAGATACGCAGTATTTT
clone_size: .
j_call: TRBJ2-3
d_call: TRBD2
v_call: TRBV19

cdr3_aa: CASSLDPRVQNIQYF
cdr3_nt: TGTGCCAGCAGCTTAGACCCCAGGGTCCAAAACATTCAGTACTTC
clone_size: few
j_call: TRBJ2-4
d_call: .
v_call: TRBV7-5

cdr3_aa: CASTPAKNIQYF
cdr3_nt: TGTGCCAGCACCCCAGCCAAAAACATTCAGTACTTC
clone_size: .
j_call: TRBJ2-4
d_call: .
v_call: TRBV2

cdr3_aa: CASSVVSRLVATTGELFF
cdr3_nt: TGTGCCAGCAGCGTAGTCTCCCGCCTTGTCGCAACTACCGGGGAGCTGTTTTTT
clone_size: .
j_call: TRBJ2-2
d_call: .
v_call: TRBV9

cdr3_aa: CSVEGGERYEQYF
cdr3_nt: TGCAGCGTTGAGGGGGGCGAACGCTACGAGCAGTACTTC
clone_size: .
j_call: TRBJ2-7
d_call: .
v_call: TRBV29-1

cdr3_aa: CASGPTSGRRYEQYF
cdr3_nt: TGTGCTAGTGGCCCCACTAGCGGGAGAAGGTACGAGCAGTACTTC
clone_size: few
j_call: TRBJ2-7
d_call: TRBD2
v_call: TRBV12-5

cdr3_aa: CASSPFGAAEQFF
cdr3_nt: TGTGCCAGCTCACCGTTTGGAGCGGCCGAGCAGTTCTTC
clone_size: few
j_call: TRBJ2-1
d_call: .
v_call: TRBV18

cdr3_aa: CASSPPGQGLYEQYF
cdr3_nt: TGTGCCAGTTCCCCGCCGGGACAGGGTTTATACGAGCAGTACTTC
clone_size: medium-sized
j_call: TRBJ2-7
d_call: TRBD1
v_call: TRBV6-8

cdr3_aa: CASSYSPNYGYTF
cdr3_nt: TGTGCCAGCAGTTACTCACCTAACTATGGCTACACCTTC
clone_size: .
j_call: TRBJ1-2
d_call: .
v_call: TRBV6-8

cdr3_aa: CSVGWSRGGETQYF
cdr3_nt: TGCAGCGTTGGGTGGTCGAGGGGCGGGGAGACCCAGTACTTC
clone_size: .
j_call: TRBJ2-5
d_call: .
v_call: TRBV29-1

cdr3_aa: CSVEGGAGPAGELFF
cdr3_nt: TGCAGCGTTGAAGGCGGGGCAGGCCCGGCCGGGGAGCTGTTTTTT
clone_size: few
j_call: TRBJ2-2
d_call: .
v_call: TRBV29-1

cdr3_aa: CASSREGAIGYTF
cdr3_nt: TGTGCCAGCTCGAGAGAAGGGGCGATTGGCTACACCTTC
clone_size: .
j_call: TRBJ1-2
d_call: .
v_call: TRBV18

cdr3_aa: CASRMQGADTQYF
cdr3_nt: TGTGCCAGCAGGATGCAGGGGGCTGATACGCAGTATTTT
clone_size: .
j_call: TRBJ2-3
d_call: TRBD1
v_call: TRBV28

cdr3_aa: CSLTPGPSTDTQYF
cdr3_nt: TGCAGCTTAACCCCGGGCCCTAGCACAGATACGCAGTATTTT
clone_size: .
j_call: TRBJ2-3
d_call: .
v_call: TRBV29-1

cdr3_aa: CASINRTTGELFF
cdr3_nt: TGTGCCAGTATTAACAGAACAACCGGGGAGCTGTTTTTT
clone_size: .
j_call: TRBJ2-2
d_call: .
v_call: TRBV19

cdr3_aa: CASGLVQDRGRLGNQPQHF
cdr3_nt: TGTGCTAGTGGTTTGGTACAGGACAGGGGGCGGCTAGGCAATCAGCCCCAGCATTTT
clone_size: .
j_call: TRBJ1-5
d_call: TRBD1
v_call: TRBV12-5

cdr3_aa: CASSPTLLPPDTQYF
cdr3_nt: TGTGCCAGCTCACCGACACTTTTACCGCCAGATACGCAGTATTTT
clone_size: .
j_call: TRBJ2-3
d_call: .
v_call: TRBV18

cdr3_aa: CASSPGQSPYEQYF
cdr3_nt: TGTGCCAGCAGTCCGGGACAGTCACCCTACGAGCAGTACTTC
clone_size: few
j_call: TRBJ2-7
d_call: TRBD1
v_call: TRBV6-8

cdr3_aa: CATSTVPQETQYF
cdr3_nt: TGTGCCACCTCGACTGTGCCCCAAGAGACCCAGTACTTC
clone_size: .
j_call: TRBJ2-5
d_call: .
v_call: TRBV19

cdr3_aa: CASRLTSGRQNTGELFF
cdr3_nt: TGTGCCAGCAGGTTGACTAGCGGGAGACAAAACACCGGAGAGCTGTTTTTT
clone_size: .
j_call: TRBJ2-2
d_call: TRBD2
v_call: TRBV7-7

cdr3_aa: CASSPNWSSYEQYF
cdr3_nt: TGTGCCAGCTCACCAAACTGGAGCTCCTACGAGCAGTACTTC
clone_size: .
j_call: TRBJ2-7
d_call: .
v_call: TRBV18

cdr3_aa: CASTPGRGAEAFF
cdr3_nt: TGTGCCAGCACTCCCGGGCGAGGGGCTGAAGCTTTCTTT
clone_size: large
j_call: TRBJ1-1
d_call: .
v_call: TRBV7-2

cdr3_aa: CASSPGPRYQSSYNEQFF
cdr3_nt: TGTGCCAGTAGTCCGGGACCCAGGTATCAGAGCTCCTACAATGAGCAGTTCTTC
clone_size: .
j_call: TRBJ2-1
d_call: .
v_call: TRBV19

cdr3_aa: CASSPGTGQGETQYF
cdr3_nt: TGTGCCAGCAGCCCCGGGACAGGGCAGGGGGAGACCCAGTACTTC
clone_size: .
j_call: TRBJ2-5
d_call: TRBD1
v_call: TRBV28

cdr3_aa: CASSPKDSRYNNEQFF
cdr3_nt: TGTGCCAGCAGCCCGAAGGACAGCCGCTACAACAATGAGCAGTTCTTC
clone_size: medium-sized
j_call: TRBJ2-1
d_call: .
v_call: TRBV11-3

cdr3_aa: CATSRDRQKNTEAFF
cdr3_nt: TGTGCCACCAGCAGAGATCGACAGAAGAACACTGAAGCTTTCTTT
clone_size: .
j_call: TRBJ1-1
d_call: .
v_call: TRBV15

cdr3_aa: CASNRQVNTEAFF
cdr3_nt: TGTGCCAGTAACCGCCAAGTGAACACTGAAGCTTTCTTT
clone_size: .
j_call: TRBJ1-1
d_call: .
v_call: TRBV19

cdr3_aa: CASSYNQGTGELFF
cdr3_nt: TGTGCCAGCAGTTACAACCAGGGAACCGGGGAGCTGTTTTTT
clone_size: few
j_call: TRBJ2-2
d_call: .
v_call: TRBV6-8

cdr3_aa: CASSLGASFGEKLFF
cdr3_nt: TGTGCCAGCTCACTGGGGGCGTCGTTTGGAGAAAAACTGTTTTTT
clone_size: .
j_call: TRBJ1-4
d_call: .
v_call: TRBV18

cdr3_aa: CASSPGPLYEQYF
cdr3_nt: TGTGCCAGCTCGCCGGGACCTCTATACGAGCAGTACTTC
clone_size: .
j_call: TRBJ2-7
d_call: .
v_call: TRBV18

cdr3_aa: CSVEGNPYEQYF
cdr3_nt: TGCAGCGTTGAGGGGAATCCCTACGAGCAGTACTTC
clone_size: .
j_call: TRBJ2-7
d_call: .
v_call: TRBV29-1

cdr3_aa: CAISEGEKETQYF
cdr3_nt: TGTGCCATCAGTGAGGGCGAAAAAGAGACCCAGTACTTC
clone_size: few
j_call: TRBJ2-5
d_call: .
v_call: TRBV10-3

cdr3_aa: CASSSSPGANVLTF
cdr3_nt: TGTGCCAGCAGCTCCTCCCCTGGGGCCAACGTCCTGACTTTC
clone_size: .
j_call: TRBJ2-6
d_call: .
v_call: TRBV11-3

cdr3_aa: CASRPTGGNPYEQYF
cdr3_nt: TGTGCCAGCAGGCCCACAGGGGGGAACCCCTACGAGCAGTACTTC
clone_size: .
j_call: TRBJ2-7
d_call: TRBD1
v_call: TRBV28

cdr3_aa: CASRREPGDTEAFF
cdr3_nt: TGTGCCAGCCGCCGGGAACCGGGGGACACTGAAGCTTTCTTT
clone_size: .
j_call: TRBJ1-1
d_call: .
v_call: TRBV18

cdr3_aa: CASGFRDRSDNEQFF
cdr3_nt: TGTGCTAGTGGTTTTCGGGACAGATCAGACAATGAGCAGTTCTTC
clone_size: medium-sized
j_call: TRBJ2-1
d_call: TRBD1
v_call: TRBV12-5

cdr3_aa: CATSRGDRGNYGYTF
cdr3_nt: TGTGCCACCAGCAGGGGGGACAGGGGTAACTATGGCTACACCTTC
clone_size: .
j_call: TRBJ1-2
d_call: TRBD1
v_call: TRBV15

cdr3_aa: CASSPDGPYEQYF
cdr3_nt: TGTGCCAGTAGTCCGGACGGGCCCTACGAGCAGTACTTC
clone_size: .
j_call: TRBJ2-7
d_call: .
v_call: TRBV19

cdr3_aa: CASTQFRAWPTGANVLTF
cdr3_nt: TGTGCCAGCACCCAGTTCAGAGCCTGGCCCACTGGGGCCAACGTCCTGACTTTC
clone_size: .
j_call: TRBJ2-6
d_call: .
v_call: TRBV12-5

cdr3_aa: CASSLRTSGSDTDTQYF
cdr3_nt: TGTGCCAGCAGCTTACGGACTAGCGGGAGTGATACAGATACGCAGTATTTT
clone_size: medium-sized
j_call: TRBJ2-3
d_call: TRBD2
v_call: TRBV11-3